Sequencing of this T cell receptor beta chain was carried out in a study of T cells in Graves' hyperthyroidism and ophthalmopathy. The CDR3 regions of TCR beta were amplified from RNA transcripts. Using the HTBI primer set, a first-round RT-PCR was run on the TCR CDR3. One entry per CDR3 protein results from TCRdb running MiXCR on the multiplex PCR reads. Here the sample spans about 610,000 distinct CDR3 sequences, roughly 16% being singletons. After removal of 3 bases from V and 4 bases from J, the junction contained 7 bases not matched to a gene. Germline V gene sequence: CDR1 MGHDK, CDR2 SYGVNS. CDR3 length: 15 residues.

The receptor's source is a woman aged 40 to 55 with Graves' ophthalmopathy. V gene TRBV25-1 combines with J gene TRBJ1-2, with 8 bases matching TRBD1. The sample was blood. CDR3 bases: TGTGCCAGCAGTGATCACAGGGGGTCCTTCTATGGCTACACCTTC. Translating gives CASSDHRGSFYGYTF.